This T cell receptor beta chain was sequenced in a study of blood T cell repertoires in COVID-19. For the study at large: Italy, Spain and the United States were the sources of the convalescent and acute COVID-19 samples. In each case, the material was cDNA or gDNA derived from T cells, B-cell-depleted T cells, or PBMCs.

This CDR3 is built from 13 residues. The germline V gene has CDR1 MNHNS and CDR2 SASEGT. V lost 2 bases and J lost 2, with 7 bases in between. Authors' methods: Estimates of nucleated cell counts were drawn from the amplification of reference gene primers. TCRdb's table, derived via immunoSEQ multiplex PCR, lists solely in-frame clones and lacks some. The V and J calls and clone size were taken over from that table, and D and trimming were inferred from the DNA. Of about 140,000 clones listed, around 81% are singletons. The clonotype comes from a woman aged 55-69 years with acute or convalescent COVID-19. This sequence joins TRBV6-1 and TRBJ2-7, with D perhaps TRBD1 (5 bases). Sequences were obtained from peripheral blood. CDR3 bases: TGTGCCAGCAGTGAAATGACAGCCTACGAGCAGTACTTC. This sequence encodes CASSEMTAYEQYF.